The entry below gives a single TCR beta chain sequence along with its context. The specificity of this receptor is unknown. Per-nucleotide qualities are absent, and no much larger clonotype sits a single base away. Library construction relied on the immunoSEQ multiplex PCR assay. The multiplex PCR relied on a mix of 60 forward primers for TCR Vbeta segments and 13 reverse primers for TCR Jbeta segments. The CDR3 region of rearranged TCR beta genes was amplified from genomic DNA with a multiplex PCR assay. The amplified TCR beta libraries were sequenced on the Illumina HiSeq System as 87-base-pair reads. Per the original workflow: Across the 700 or so repertoires, a later analysis counted roughly 77 million unique TCR beta chains, approximately 12 million of which were shared by at least two donors. Raw reads were error-corrected and collapsed into unique sequences by a nearest-neighbor algorithm in which closely related sequences were merged to remove PCR and sequencing errors. V, D and J gene segments were assigned by aligning CDR3 sequences to IMGT reference sequences. For a sequence to be retained, at least a six-nucleotide match to both a V gene segment and a J gene segment was required. A rearrangement was called productive if the CDR3 had no stop codons and remained in frame with V and J, and every other rearrangement was called non-productive. CDR3 was defined according to IMGT convention as the region running from the second conserved V-encoded cysteine to the conserved J-encoded phenylalanine. Sequences without an unambiguous match to a single V gene segment were excluded from the earlier analysis of 450 to 650 of the donors. An earlier analysis of just under 600 of the donors called V segments functional above 56.7% productive rearrangements and segregating when the between-donor standard deviation exceeded 5%. A statistical classification framework was built to diagnose cytomegalovirus status from the catalog of TCR beta chain sequences. V and J gene assignment, in a later analysis, came from comparing TCR nucleotide sequences with IMGT/GENE-DB human TR gene sequences. In a later analysis, CDR3 sequences and most-parsimonious VDJ recombination scenarios were assigned using the TCRdist pipeline. In a later analysis, each TCR beta chain was defined by its CDR3 amino acid sequence together with its V-gene family, and reads without a unique V-gene family were excluded. As a way to deal with suspected cross-contamination and a sequencing artifact, a later analysis dropped hundreds of nucleotide sequences that were highly shared and had low generation probability. In a later analysis, a clonal expansion index for each public chain was calculated from normalized within-repertoire ranks of inferred template counts. In a later analysis, generation probabilities were computed using a VDJ recombination model fitted to out-of-frame rearrangements, and the results were checked against IGoR. Hypergeometric tests were used in a later analysis to score TCR-TCR, TCR-HLA and TCR-CMV co-occurrence, with a repertoire-size bias correction applied to the TCR pairs. A later analysis estimated false discovery rates by permuting HLA or CMV assignments 20 times. In a later analysis, co-occurring TCRs were grouped using DBSCAN, and TCRdist sequence similarity was added for clustering within HLA-allele-positive subsets. Repertoires with fewer than 30,000 or more than 120,000 public chains were left out of co-occurrence clustering, as were a handful of repertoires with anomalous nucleotide sharing. TCRdb mirrors the immuneACCESS table, restricted to in-frame sequences. Some clones are absent from its copies; in checked studies, under half trace to an unresolved V gene, and the reason for the others is unknown. The V and J calls and the clone size are those of that table, but D and trimming were determined from the DNA. The sample table lists roughly 150,000 clones, about 74% of them with a count of one. The top ten constitute 3.1% of the sample.

Including the terminal cysteine and phenylalanine, the CDR3 comprises 11 residues. The read is trimmed to its CDR3 DNA, 33 bases read in frame from base 1. For CDR1 and CDR2, the germline V gene lists SNHLY and FYNNEI. The trim is 11 bases for V and 0 bases for J, with a gap of 7 bases between the germline ends. This sample is part of a study of cytomegalovirus exposure and HLA in healthy donors (dated by TCRdb to 2016 to 2017). Some background on the complete study: An earlier analysis of some 620 of the donors reported about 280 Gb of sequence data and 117 million unique TCR beta sequences obtained from about 180 million T cells. Roughly five DR-DQ haplotypes were handled as single units for association and clustering because linkage in the cohort was strong. Along with the roughly 670-subject first cohort, a separate validation cohort of over a hundred different subjects was used. The study was designed to test whether signatures of past pathogen exposure could be identified by cataloging public T cell receptors. In a later genetic analysis, genome-wide SNP genotypes for about 55% of the roughly 670 donors were used, and that subset was treated as a discovery cohort. Approximately 330 gigabases of sequencing data and around 85 million unique TCR sequences made up an early release that covered 640 HLA-typed donors. To study patterns of TCR occurrence, a later analysis re-analyzed previously published TCR beta repertoires from 500 to 850 donors and added high-resolution HLA genotyping. On average, over 200,000 unique TCR beta nucleotide sequences were sequenced per donor among about 400 genotyped donors of the cohort, with 15% to 20% of those sequences being non-productive. The T cell repertoires of under 700 subjects were profiled by immunosequencing and related to cytomegalovirus serostatus. In an earlier analysis of over 550 of the donors, high-throughput TCR beta sequencing was used to judge whether each TCR beta V gene segment behaved as functional or pseudogenic. Of the 398 genotyped donors, 65% to 90% fell in the genetic ancestry cluster associated with self-reported Caucasian donors. To predict cytomegalovirus infection status, the study brought together high-throughput TCR immunosequencing, statistical association of individual TCRs with disease status, and machine learning. Every repertoire in the discovery cohort had been generated on one and the same sequencing platform. HLA typing included class I and class II loci at four-digit resolution. Rather than drawing on any new phenotypic data, the later analysis identified candidate immune exposures from TCR beta sequences and the way those sequences occurred across donors. Donor age, sex, ethnicity and CMV serostatus were compiled together with the repertoire data. Typing coverage differed by locus: A, B, C, DRB1 and DQB1 were typed in about 629-640 donors, DQA1 in roughly 500, DPA1 in 600 to 610, and DPB1 in 450 to 480. Summary of the overall study and its limitations: In a later analysis, HLA-associated TCR beta chains showed more clonal expansion and lower generation probabilities than non-associated chains that were equally common. In a later analysis, the rate of TCR association differed among HLA loci, with DRB1 alleles having the most associated TCRs and HLA-C alleles having the fewest. Most TCR sequences were observed very rarely across donors, whereas some public TCRs were present in many individuals. Several of the top co-occurrence clusters appeared to be linked to parvovirus B19, influenza, CMV and Epstein-Barr virus, according to a later analysis. Cytomegalovirus status was reported to be diagnosed by the classifier with high specificity and sensitivity in both the original and validation cohorts. The presence/absence analyses assumed that sequencing depth was roughly uniform across donors, and that assumption may not be true. An association between a missense DCLRE1C variant and V-gene and J-gene trimming of TCR beta chains was found in a later genetic analysis and replicated in an independent cohort. Correlated functional status among segregating V segments might reflect linkage disequilibrium, but an unknown experimental factor could not be ruled out. In a later genetic analysis, fewer N-insertions in productive TCRs were reported among donors in an Asian-associated ancestry cluster than the roughly 640-donor mean. In a later analysis, some 17,000 TCR beta sequences were associated with specific HLA alleles at a false discovery rate of 0.05. HLA typing was unavailable for some donors at each locus, so association tests used only the typed subset. A few of the identified cytomegalovirus-associated TCR beta chains were confirmed in vitro to be specific for cytomegalovirus antigens. In the study, around 160 TCR beta chains were listed as associated with cytomegalovirus. The 87-base-pair reads could not distinguish some IMGT-functional V segments, including TRBV6-2 and TRBV6-3, so those segments were excluded. The cohort was sequenced for TCR beta chains only, and without alpha or paired-chain data the features that could be detected were limited. For the cohort, immune exposure information was limited to CMV serostatus. A further reported finding was that TCR beta sequences accurately predicted the HLA-A and HLA-B alleles for most subjects in the first cohort. The earlier analysis of 587 of the donors excluded around 17 rarely observed V segments, including chromosome 9 orphons, because counts were too low. Broadly in line with IMGT annotations, most TCR beta V segments showed up in productive rearrangements about 87% or about 30% of the time in an earlier analysis of 450 to 600 of the donors. When HLA alleles, especially DR and DQ, strongly co-occurred, TCR associations were difficult to assign to individual alleles. The authors suggested that the approach could potentially be extended to other disease states and immunological phenotypes. Most CMV-associated TCR beta chains appeared to be HLA-restricted in a later analysis, and the HLA associations seemed to be driven largely by CMV exposure. The sequencing pipeline was judged likely to have produced a cluster of highly shared sequence variants as a technical artifact.

The cohort consisted of 666 healthy bone marrow donors. All cohort members were sampled while nominally healthy, although unrecorded immune exposures were likely present. The donor was CMV seronegative and was included in the group of several hundred seronegative cohort members. Each donor provided a peripheral blood sample, and peripheral blood mononuclear cells were used for TCR beta sequencing. Genomic DNA extraction from the blood cell samples was performed with the Qiagen DNeasy Blood Extraction Kit. Sequenced: PBMCs. This chain joins TRBV2 to TRBJ1-1, with no D gene named confidently. The receptor was isolated from a male donor in good health and CMV-seronegative. The CDR3 corresponds to CAASVNTEAFF. The DNA sequence is given as TGTGCCGCTTCGGTGAACACTGAAGCTTTCTTT.